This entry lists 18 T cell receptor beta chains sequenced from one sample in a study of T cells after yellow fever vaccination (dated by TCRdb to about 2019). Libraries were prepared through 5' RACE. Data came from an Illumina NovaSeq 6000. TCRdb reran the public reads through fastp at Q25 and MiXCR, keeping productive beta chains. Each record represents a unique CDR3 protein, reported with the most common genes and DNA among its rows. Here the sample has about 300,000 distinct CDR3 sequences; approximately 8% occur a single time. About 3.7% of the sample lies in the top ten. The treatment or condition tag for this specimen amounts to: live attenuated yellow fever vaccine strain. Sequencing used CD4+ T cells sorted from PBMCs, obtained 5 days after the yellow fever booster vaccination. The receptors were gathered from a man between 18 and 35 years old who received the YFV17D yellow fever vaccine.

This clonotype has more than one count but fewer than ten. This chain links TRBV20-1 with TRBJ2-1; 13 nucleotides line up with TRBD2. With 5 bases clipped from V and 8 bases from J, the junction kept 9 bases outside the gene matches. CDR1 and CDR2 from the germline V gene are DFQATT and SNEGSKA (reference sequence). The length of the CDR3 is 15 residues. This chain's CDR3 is CSALETSGGSDEQFF. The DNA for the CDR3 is TGCAGTGCTCTAGAGACTAGCGGGGGGAGTGATGAGCAGTTCTTC.

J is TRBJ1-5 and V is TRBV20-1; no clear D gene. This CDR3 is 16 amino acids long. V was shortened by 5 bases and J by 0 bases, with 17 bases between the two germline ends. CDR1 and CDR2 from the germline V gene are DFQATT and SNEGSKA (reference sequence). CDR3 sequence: CSAGRGQAYSNQPQHF. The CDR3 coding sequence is TGCAGTGCTGGACGGGGTCAGGCTTATAGCAATCAGCCCCAGCATTTT.

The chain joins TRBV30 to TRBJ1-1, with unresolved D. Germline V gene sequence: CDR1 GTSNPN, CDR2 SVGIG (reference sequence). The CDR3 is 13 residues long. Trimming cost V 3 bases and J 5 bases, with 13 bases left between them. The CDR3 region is CAWSRQERTEAFF. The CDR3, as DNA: TGTGCCTGGAGCCGGCAGGAAAGGACTGAAGCTTTCTTT.

As DNA, the CDR3 is TGTGCCTGCCGGGACTTCGACACCGGGGAGCTGTTTTTT. It yields the protein CACRDFDTGELFF. J is TRBJ2-2 and V is TRBV30; D might be TRBD2 (6 bases). The CDR3 loop spans 13 amino acids. Germline V lookup: CDR1 GTSNPN, CDR2 SVGIG (reference sequence). Trimming shortened V by 6 bases and J by 3 bases, and 11 bases separated the two germline ends.

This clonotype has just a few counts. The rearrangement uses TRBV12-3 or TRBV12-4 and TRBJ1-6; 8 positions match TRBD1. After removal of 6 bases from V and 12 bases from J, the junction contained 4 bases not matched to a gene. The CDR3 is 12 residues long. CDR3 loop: CASRGQEEPLHF. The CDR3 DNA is TGTGCCAGCAGGGGACAGGAGGAACCCCTCCACTTT.

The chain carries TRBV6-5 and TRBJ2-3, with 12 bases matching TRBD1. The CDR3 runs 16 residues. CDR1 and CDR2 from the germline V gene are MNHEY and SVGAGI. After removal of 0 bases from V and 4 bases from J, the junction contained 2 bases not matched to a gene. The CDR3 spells CASSYSGTGGADTQYF. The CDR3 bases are TGTGCCAGCAGTTACTCTGGGACAGGGGGCGCAGATACGCAGTATTTT.

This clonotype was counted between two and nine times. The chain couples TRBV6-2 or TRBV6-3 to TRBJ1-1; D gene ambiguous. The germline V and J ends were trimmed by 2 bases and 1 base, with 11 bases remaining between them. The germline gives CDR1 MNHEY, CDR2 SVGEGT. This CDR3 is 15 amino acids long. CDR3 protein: CASSYPLDGNTEAFF. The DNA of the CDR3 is TGTGCCAGCAGTTACCCACTGGACGGGAACACTGAAGCTTTCTTT.

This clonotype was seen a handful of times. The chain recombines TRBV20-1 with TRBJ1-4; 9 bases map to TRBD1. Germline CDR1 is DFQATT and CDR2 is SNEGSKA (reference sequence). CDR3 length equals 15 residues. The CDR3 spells CAAGTGRATNEKLFF. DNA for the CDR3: TGCGCCGCCGGGACAGGGAGGGCAACTAATGAAAAACTGTTTTTT.

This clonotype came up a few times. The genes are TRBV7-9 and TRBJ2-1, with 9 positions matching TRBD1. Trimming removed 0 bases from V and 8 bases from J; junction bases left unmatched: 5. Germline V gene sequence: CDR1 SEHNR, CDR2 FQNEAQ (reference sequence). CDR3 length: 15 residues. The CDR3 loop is CASSLANRGQDEQFF. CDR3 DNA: TGTGCCAGCAGCTTAGCAAACAGGGGGCAGGATGAGCAGTTCTTC.

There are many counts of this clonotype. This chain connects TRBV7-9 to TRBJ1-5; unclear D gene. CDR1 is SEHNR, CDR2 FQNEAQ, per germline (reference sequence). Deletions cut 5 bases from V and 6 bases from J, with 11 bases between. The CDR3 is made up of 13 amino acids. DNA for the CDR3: TGTGCCAGCAGCGCGTATGACGCTCAGCCCCAGCATTTT. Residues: CASSAYDAQPQHF.

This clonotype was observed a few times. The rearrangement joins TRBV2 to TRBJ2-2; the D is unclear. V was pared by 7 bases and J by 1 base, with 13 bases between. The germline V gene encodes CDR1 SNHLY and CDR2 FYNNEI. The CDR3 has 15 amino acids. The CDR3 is CASKVALLNTGELFF. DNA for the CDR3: TGTGCCAGCAAGGTAGCCCTTTTGAACACCGGGGAGCTGTTTTTT.

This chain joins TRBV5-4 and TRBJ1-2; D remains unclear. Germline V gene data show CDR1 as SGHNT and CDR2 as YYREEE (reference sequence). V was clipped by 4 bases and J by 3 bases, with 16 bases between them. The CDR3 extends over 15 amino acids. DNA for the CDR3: TGTGCCAGCAGCCTGGCCAAGGGAGGTGACTATGGCTACACCTTC. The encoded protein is CASSLAKGGDYGYTF.

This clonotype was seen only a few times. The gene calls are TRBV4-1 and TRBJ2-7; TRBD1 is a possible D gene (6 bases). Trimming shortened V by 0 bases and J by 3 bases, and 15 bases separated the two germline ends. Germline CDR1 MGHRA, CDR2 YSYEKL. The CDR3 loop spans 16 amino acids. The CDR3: CASSQDPGTKVYEQYF. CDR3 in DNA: TGCGCCAGCAGCCAAGACCCCGGGACAAAAGTCTACGAGCAGTACTTC.

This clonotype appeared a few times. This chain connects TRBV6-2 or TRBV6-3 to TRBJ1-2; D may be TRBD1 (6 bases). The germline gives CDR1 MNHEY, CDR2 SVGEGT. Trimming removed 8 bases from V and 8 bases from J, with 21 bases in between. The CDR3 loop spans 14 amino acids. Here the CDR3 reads CASSPVRDIRGYTF. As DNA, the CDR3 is TGTGCCAGCTCCCCCGTCCGGGACATTCGGGGCTACACCTTC.

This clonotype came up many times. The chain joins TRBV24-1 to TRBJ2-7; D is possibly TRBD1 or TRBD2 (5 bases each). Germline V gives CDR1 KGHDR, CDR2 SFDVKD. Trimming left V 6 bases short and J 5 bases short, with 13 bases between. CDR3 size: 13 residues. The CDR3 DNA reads TGTGCCACCAGTCCAGGGCCGAGGGACGAGCAGTACTTC. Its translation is CATSPGPRDEQYF.

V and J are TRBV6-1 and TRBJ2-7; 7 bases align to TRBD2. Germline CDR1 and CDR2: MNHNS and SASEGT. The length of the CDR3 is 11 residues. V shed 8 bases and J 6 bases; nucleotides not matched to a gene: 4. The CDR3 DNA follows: TGTGCCAGCTGTGGGGAGGGCGAGCAGTACTTC. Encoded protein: CASCGEGEQYF.

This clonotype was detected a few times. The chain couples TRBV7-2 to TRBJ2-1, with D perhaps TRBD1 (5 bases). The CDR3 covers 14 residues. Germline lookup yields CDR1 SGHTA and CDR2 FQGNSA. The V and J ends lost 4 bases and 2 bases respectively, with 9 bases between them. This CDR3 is CASSSTGTYNEQFF. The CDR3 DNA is TGTGCCAGCAGCTCTACAGGAACCTACAATGAGCAGTTCTTC. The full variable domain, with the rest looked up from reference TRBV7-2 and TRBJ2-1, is GAGVSQSPSNKVTEKGKDVELRCDPISGHTALYWYRQSLGQGLEFLIYFQGNSAPDKSGLPSDRFSAERTGGSVSTLTIQRTQQEDSAVYLCASSSTGTYNEQFFGPGTRLTVL.

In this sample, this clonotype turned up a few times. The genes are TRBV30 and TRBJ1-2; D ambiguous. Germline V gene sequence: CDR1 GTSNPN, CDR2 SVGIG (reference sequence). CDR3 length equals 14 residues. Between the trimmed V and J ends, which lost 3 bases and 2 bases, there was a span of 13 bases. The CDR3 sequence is CAWSLKGLNYGYTF. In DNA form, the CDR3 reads TGTGCCTGGAGCCTTAAGGGATTAAACTATGGCTACACCTTC.